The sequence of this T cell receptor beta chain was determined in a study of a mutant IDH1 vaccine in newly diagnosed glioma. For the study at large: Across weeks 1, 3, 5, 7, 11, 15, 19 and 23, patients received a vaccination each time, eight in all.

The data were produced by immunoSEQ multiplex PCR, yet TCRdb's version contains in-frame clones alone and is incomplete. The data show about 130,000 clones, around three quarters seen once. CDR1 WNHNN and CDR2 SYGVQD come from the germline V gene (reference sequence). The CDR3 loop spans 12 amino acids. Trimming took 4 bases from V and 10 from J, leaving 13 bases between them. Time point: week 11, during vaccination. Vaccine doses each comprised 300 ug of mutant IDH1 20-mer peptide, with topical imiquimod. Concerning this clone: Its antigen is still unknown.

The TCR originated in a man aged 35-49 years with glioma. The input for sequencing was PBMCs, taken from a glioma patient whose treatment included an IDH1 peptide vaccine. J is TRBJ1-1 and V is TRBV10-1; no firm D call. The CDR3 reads CASSGSPRGAFF. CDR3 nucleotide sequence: TGCGCCAGCAGTGGAAGTCCCCGAGGAGCTTTCTTT.